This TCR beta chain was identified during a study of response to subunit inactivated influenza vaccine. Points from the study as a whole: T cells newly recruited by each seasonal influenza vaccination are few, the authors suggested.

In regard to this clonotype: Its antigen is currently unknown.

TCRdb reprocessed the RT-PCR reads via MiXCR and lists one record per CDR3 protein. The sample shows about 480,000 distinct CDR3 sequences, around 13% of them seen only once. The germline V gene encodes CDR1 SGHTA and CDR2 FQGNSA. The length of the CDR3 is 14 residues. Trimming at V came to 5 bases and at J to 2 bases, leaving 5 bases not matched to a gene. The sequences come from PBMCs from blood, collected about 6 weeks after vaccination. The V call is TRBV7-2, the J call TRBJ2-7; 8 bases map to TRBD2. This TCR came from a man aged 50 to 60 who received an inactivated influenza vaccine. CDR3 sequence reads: CASSGSGATYEQYF. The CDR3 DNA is TGTGCCAGCAGCGGTAGCGGGGCAACCTACGAGCAGTACTTC.